This TCR beta chain was found in a study of shared clonotypes between healthy human individuals. This CDR3 is 12 amino acids long. Germline V CDR1 and CDR2: SGHTA, FQGNSA. V lost 0 bases and J 3 bases, leaving 3 bases between the germline ends. Produced via immunoSEQ multiplex PCR; TCRdb's table is partial and in-frame only. The sample records over 2 million clones, less than 95% being singletons. Terminally differentiated effector memory CD45RA+ cells were excluded by CCR7 positive selection of CD45RO-negative cells. About this clone itself: Other DNA sequences within the sample encode an identical CDR3.

This clonotype was sampled from a man in his late teens or twenties in good health. The V call is TRBV7-2, the J call TRBJ2-7; no reliable D call. The sequenced material came from naive CD8+ T cells sorted from blood. CDR3 sequence reads: CASSLAFYEQYF. The CDR3 coding sequence is TGTGCCAGCAGCTTAGCCTTCTACGAGCAGTACTTC. Combining the CDR3 with reference TRBV7-2 and TRBJ2-7 gives the whole variable domain GAGVSQSPSNKVTEKGKDVELRCDPISGHTALYWYRQSLGQGLEFLIYFQGNSAPDKSGLPSDRFSAERTGGSVSTLTIQRTQQEDSAVYLCASSLAFYEQYFGPGTRLTVT.